A single sample is the source of the 2 T cell receptor beta chains below, sequenced in a study of STAT3 mutations in large granular lymphocyte leukemia. Study-wide findings and caveats: At least one immunodominant TCR beta clonotype appeared in every T-cell large granular lymphocyte leukemia patient.

These receptors' antigens are unknown. The protocol was immunoSEQ multiplex PCR, while the TCRdb copy is restricted to in-frame clones and leaves out a portion. The table has about 39,000 clones, around 80% seen once. The specimen was PBMCs. The receptors were sampled from a human donor with T large granular lymphocyte leukemia. Some clones in this sample may be carry-over from other donors' samples.

In its sample, this clone was seen a few times. This sequence joins TRBV4-2 and TRBJ2-5, with 7 bases lining up with TRBD2. The CDR3 loop spans 17 amino acids. Germline V gene lookup returns CDR1 LGHNA and CDR2 YNFKEQ. Germline trimming cut 3 bases from V and 3 bases from J; bases unmatched to any gene: 13. The CDR3 DNA reads TGTGCCAGCAGCCAGGAGCCGGGACCTCGGGGGGAAGAGACCCAGTACTTC. Amino acids: CASSQEPGPRGEETQYF.

This clone was detected a few times. This chain joins TRBV6-1 and TRBJ1-5, with D maybe TRBD1 (5 bases). CDR1 and CDR2 from the germline V gene are MNHNS and SASEGT. The CDR3 runs 11 residues. V lost 8 bases to trimming and J lost 9 bases, with 11 bases between them. The CDR3 region is CASGTGRPQHF. CDR3 DNA sequence: TGTGCCAGCGGGACGGGTCGGCCCCAGCATTTT.